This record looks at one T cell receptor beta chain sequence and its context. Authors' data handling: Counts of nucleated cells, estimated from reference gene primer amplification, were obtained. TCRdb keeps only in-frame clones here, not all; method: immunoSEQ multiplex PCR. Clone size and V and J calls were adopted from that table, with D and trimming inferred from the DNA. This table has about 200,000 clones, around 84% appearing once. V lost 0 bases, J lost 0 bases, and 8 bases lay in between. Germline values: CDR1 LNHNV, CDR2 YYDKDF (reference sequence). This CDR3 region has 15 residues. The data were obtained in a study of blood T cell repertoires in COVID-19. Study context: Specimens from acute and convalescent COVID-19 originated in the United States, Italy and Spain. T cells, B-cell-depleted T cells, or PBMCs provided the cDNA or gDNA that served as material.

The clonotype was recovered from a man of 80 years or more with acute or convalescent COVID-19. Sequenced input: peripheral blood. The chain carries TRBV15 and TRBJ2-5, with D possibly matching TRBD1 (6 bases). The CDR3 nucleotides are TGTGCCACCAGCAGAGAAGGACAGTACCAAGAGACCCAGTACTTC. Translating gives CATSREGQYQETQYF.